These 4 T cell receptor beta chains were sequenced from one sample in a study of shared clonotypes between healthy human individuals. Clones were read by immunoSEQ multiplex PCR, and TCRdb kept only the in-frame ones, dropping some. The repertoire holds over 700,000 clones, 72% seen once, with approximately 1.8% in the top ten. The sequencing sample was made of memory CD4+ T cells sorted from blood. Subset defined: CD45RA-negative fraction. The receptors derive from a woman in her twenties or thirties in good health.

This clone has only a few counts. The chain links TRBV7-2 to TRBJ1-2; the D gene is possibly TRBD1 (5 bases). There are 15 residues in the CDR3. From germline, CDR1 is SGHTA and CDR2 FQGNSA. With 5 bases removed from V and 4 bases from J, the gap between germline ends came to 17 bases. CDR3 sequence: CASSLRDPLGYGYTF. For the CDR3, the DNA is TGTGCCAGCAGCCTCCGGGACCCACTAGGCTATGGCTACACCTTC.

The chain employs TRBV7-2 and TRBJ1-4; D is perhaps TRBD1 (6 bases). The CDR3 runs to 14 residues. CDR1 is SGHTA, CDR2 FQGNSA, per germline. V was trimmed by 5 bases and J by 5 bases, leaving 12 bases between them. CDR3 loop: CASSLDRVNEKLFF. CDR3 bases: TGTGCCAGCAGCCTGGACAGAGTGAATGAAAAACTGTTTTTT.

This sequence joins TRBV6-6 and TRBJ1-1; the D is unclear. Deletions cut 0 bases from V and 3 bases from J, with 5 bases between. The CDR3 is 13 amino acids. Per germline, CDR1 MNHNY and CDR2 SVGAGI (reference sequence). CDR3 nucleotide sequence: TGTGCCAGCAGTTACTCTCTCTACACTGAAGCTTTCTTT. Amino acids: CASSYSLYTEAFF.

This clone showed up just once. The gene calls are TRBV5-1 and TRBJ2-7, with D perhaps TRBD1 (5 bases). CDR1 is SGHRS and CDR2 is YFSETQ in the germline V gene. The CDR3 is 14 amino acids. V was cut by 4 bases and J by 0 bases, with 11 bases left in between. Written as DNA, the CDR3 is TGCGCCAGCAGCCCAAGACAGAGCTCCTACGAGCAGTACTTC. Encoded protein: CASSPRQSSYEQYF.